What follows are 6 T cell receptor beta chains derived from one specimen sequenced in a study of patients and donors after allogeneic stem cell transplantation. TCRdb called the RT-PCR reads again in MiXCR, with one record for every CDR3 protein. This table holds approximately 160,000 distinct CDR3 sequences, approximately 28% found once. The sample consisted of blood, either unsorted or a sorted T cell fraction (not recorded which). These receptors all stem from a human donor who was either an allogeneic HSCT recipient or a stem cell or donor lymphocyte infusion donor (not recorded which). It is not recorded whose cells these are; they may come from a transplant donor.

This clonotype was picked up a small number of times. The rearrangement uses TRBV12-3 or TRBV12-4 and TRBJ2-2; D is unclear. V was cut by 2 bases and J by 3 bases, with 7 bases left in between. The CDR3 covers 14 residues. CDR3 amino acids: CASSLRRDTGELFF. The CDR3 DNA sequence: TGTGCCAGCAGTTTAAGACGAGACACCGGGGAGCTGTTTTTT.

V and J are TRBV7-2 and TRBJ1-1, with a possible D match to TRBD1 (5 bases). This CDR3 comprises 13 residues. The V gene lost 0 bases and the J gene lost 10 bases, with 12 bases spanning the gap. Germline-derived CDR1 and CDR2 are SGHTA and FQGNSA. The CDR3 reads CASSLAAGKRAFF. As DNA, the CDR3 is TGTGCCAGCAGCTTAGCCGCAGGGAAACGAGCTTTCTTT.

V is TRBV3-1 and J is TRBJ2-5; D possibly corresponds to TRBD2 (5 bases). V dropped 0 bases and J dropped 5 bases, with 13 bases sitting between them. This CDR3 contains 15 residues. Germline assignment: CDR1 LGHDT and CDR2 YNNKEL (reference sequence). The CDR3 sequence: CASSQEARVRETQYF. The CDR3 region has the DNA TGTGCCAGCAGCCAAGAAGCGAGGGTTCGGGAGACCCAGTACTTC.

This clonotype was seen ten or more times. The rearrangement uses TRBV12-3 or TRBV12-4 and TRBJ1-1; D is unresolved. Deletions cut 3 bases from V and 7 bases from J, with 6 bases between. The CDR3 sequence is 11 residues long. The CDR3 region is CASSFRGEAFF. The CDR3, as DNA: TGTGCCAGCAGTTTCCGTGGTGAAGCTTTCTTT.

The rearrangement uses TRBV20-1 and TRBJ2-7; possible D gene TRBD1, 6 bases. V was trimmed by 8 bases and J by 4 bases, leaving 12 bases between them. There are 11 residues in the CDR3. Germline assignment: CDR1 DFQATT and CDR2 SNEGSKA (reference sequence). CDR3 residues: CSSLGGYEQYF. The CDR3 region has the DNA TGCAGTTCGCTAGGGGGATACGAGCAGTACTTC.

This clonotype was detected a few times. The rearrangement links TRBV4-3 to TRBJ2-1; TRBD2 agrees at 8 bases. The CDR3 is 16 amino acids. Germline values: CDR1 LGHNA, CDR2 YSLEER. V lost 0 bases to trimming and J lost 4 bases; unmatched junction nucleotides: 5. CDR3 residues: CASSQEASGWYNEQFF. CDR3 coding DNA: TGCGCCAGCAGCCAAGAGGCTAGCGGGTGGTACAATGAGCAGTTCTTC.